This entry describes one T cell receptor beta chain. Its antigen is not known. Template material for amplifying TCR beta CDR3 regions consisted of RNA transcripts. The TCR CDR3 was amplified in a first-round RT-PCR using the HTBI primer set. MiXCR, run by TCRdb on the multiplex PCR reads, gives a single entry per CDR3 protein. The sample consists of hundreds of thousands of distinct CDR3 sequences, about 20% of them appearing once. This record belongs to a study of T cells in Graves' hyperthyroidism and ophthalmopathy. Study results and caveats: Researchers found most expanded thyroid clonotypes above 0.001 in blood as well.

CDR3 length equals 15 residues. The V end lost 9 bases, the J end lost 2 bases, and 19 bases lay between the germline ends. The germline V gene encodes CDR1 LGHDT and CDR2 YNNKEL (reference sequence). The sequenced material came from blood. The V gene is TRBV3-1, the J gene TRBJ1-2, with a tentative D call TRBD1 (5 bases). This receptor was obtained from a man between 25 and 39 years old with Graves' ophthalmopathy. CDR3 nucleotides: TGTGCCAGTCGGAATTGGGGCAGGGACAACTATGGCTACACCTTC. It specifies CASRNWGRDNYGYTF.